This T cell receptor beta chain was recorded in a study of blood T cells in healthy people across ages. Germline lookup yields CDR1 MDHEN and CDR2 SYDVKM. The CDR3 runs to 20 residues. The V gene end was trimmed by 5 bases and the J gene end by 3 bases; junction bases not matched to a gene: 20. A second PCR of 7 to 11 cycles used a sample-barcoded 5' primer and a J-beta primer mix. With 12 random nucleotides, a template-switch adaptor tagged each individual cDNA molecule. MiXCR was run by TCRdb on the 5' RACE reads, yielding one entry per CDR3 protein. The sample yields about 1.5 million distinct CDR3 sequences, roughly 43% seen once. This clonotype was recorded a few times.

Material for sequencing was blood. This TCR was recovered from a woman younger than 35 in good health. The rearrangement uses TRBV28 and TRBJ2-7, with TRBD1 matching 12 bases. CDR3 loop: CASSLPTRDRGRLGSYEQYF. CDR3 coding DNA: TGTGCCAGCAGTCTACCCACCCGGGACAGGGGGCGTTTAGGGAGCTACGAGCAGTACTTC.